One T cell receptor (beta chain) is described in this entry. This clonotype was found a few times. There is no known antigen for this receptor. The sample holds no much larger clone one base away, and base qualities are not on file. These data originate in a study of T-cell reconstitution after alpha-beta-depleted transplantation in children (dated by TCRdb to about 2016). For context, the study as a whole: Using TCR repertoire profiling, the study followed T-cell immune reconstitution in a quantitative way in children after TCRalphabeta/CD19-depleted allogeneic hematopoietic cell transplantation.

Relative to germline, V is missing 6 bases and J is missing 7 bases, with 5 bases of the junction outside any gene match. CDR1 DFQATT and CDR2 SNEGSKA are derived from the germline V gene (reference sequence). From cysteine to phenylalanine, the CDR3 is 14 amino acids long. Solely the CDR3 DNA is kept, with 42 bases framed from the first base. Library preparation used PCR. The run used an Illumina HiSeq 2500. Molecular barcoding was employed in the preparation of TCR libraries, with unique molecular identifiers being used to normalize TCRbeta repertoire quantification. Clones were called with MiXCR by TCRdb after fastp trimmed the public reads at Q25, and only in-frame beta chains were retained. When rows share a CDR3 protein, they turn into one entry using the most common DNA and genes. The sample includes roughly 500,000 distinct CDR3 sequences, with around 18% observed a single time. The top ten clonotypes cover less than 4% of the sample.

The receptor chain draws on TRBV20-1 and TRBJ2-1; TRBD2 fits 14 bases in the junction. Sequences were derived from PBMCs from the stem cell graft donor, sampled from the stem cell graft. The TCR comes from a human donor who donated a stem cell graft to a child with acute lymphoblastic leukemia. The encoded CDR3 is CSAPGLAGVNEQFF. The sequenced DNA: TGCAGTGCACCGGGACTAGCGGGAGTTAATGAGCAGTTCTTC.